Each of the 17 T cell receptor beta chains below was sequenced from the same sample in a study of cytomegalovirus exposure and HLA in healthy donors. The PCR employed 60 Vbeta primers together with 13 Jbeta primers. Profiled with immunoSEQ multiplex PCR; TCRdb holds only in-frame clones, not every one. Among some 150,000 clones listed, around 10% were seen once. The specimen sequenced was PBMCs. The source is a man over 45 in good health and CMV-seronegative.

The chain is built from TRBV28 and TRBJ2-7; 7 positions match TRBD1. CDR3 length equals 13 residues. The V and J ends lost 7 bases and 6 bases, in that order; junction bases with no gene match: 9. Germline V CDR1 and CDR2: MDHEN, SYDVKM. The CDR3 DNA follows: TGTGCCAGCAAACAGGGGTCCCTCGCCGAGCAGTACTTC. It codes for CASKQGSLAEQYF.

The chain carries TRBV11-2 and TRBJ1-5; a possible D gene is TRBD1 (5 bases). Trimming stripped 4 bases from V and 4 bases from J, with 17 bases between. Germline V CDR1 and CDR2: SGHAT, FQNNGV. This CDR3 is built from 16 residues. As DNA, the CDR3 is TGTGCCAGCAGCTCGGGAAGCGGGGCAGGAAATCAGCCCCAGCATTTT. Translated, it gives CASSSGSGAGNQPQHF.

This clone was detected only a few times. The rearrangement links TRBV30 to TRBJ2-1, with 7 nucleotides matching TRBD2. The length of the CDR3 is 14 residues. The V gene's germline CDR1 is GTSNPN and CDR2 SVGIG (reference sequence). After removal of 4 bases from V and 3 bases from J, the junction contained 6 bases not matched to a gene. DNA of the CDR3: TGTGCCTGGAAACCAGCGGGATTCTACAATGAGCAGTTCTTC. Translating gives CAWKPAGFYNEQFF.

In this sample, this clone turned up a few times. This chain joins TRBV25-1 and TRBJ2-2, with TRBD1 matching 8 bases. The V gene's germline CDR1 is MGHDK and CDR2 SYGVNS. V gave up 6 bases and J gave up 0 bases; unmatched junction bases: 3. This CDR3 has 15 residues. The CDR3 spells CASRGQGANTGELFF. The CDR3 coding sequence is TGTGCCAGCAGAGGACAGGGTGCGAACACCGGGGAGCTGTTTTTT.

The table lists this clone with a few counts. The rearrangement joins TRBV7-9 to TRBJ2-7, with D possibly matching TRBD1 (6 bases). CDR1 and CDR2 from the germline V gene are SEHNR and FQNEAQ (reference sequence). Trimming removed 4 bases from V and 1 base from J, with 11 bases in between. The CDR3 spans 14 residues. Written as DNA, the CDR3 is TGTGCCAGCAGCTCGCGACAGGAGTCCTACGAGCAGTACTTC. Translated, it gives CASSSRQESYEQYF.

This clone appeared a few times. The V gene is TRBV9, the J gene TRBJ1-6; the match to TRBD1 covers 9 bases. Germline V gene sequence: CDR1 SGDLS, CDR2 YYNGEE. This CDR3 is 16 amino acids long. Trimming cost V 0 bases and J 6 bases; bases outside gene matches: 4. The CDR3 protein is CASSVAGTGFNSPLHF. The DNA of the CDR3 is TGTGCCAGCAGCGTAGCTGGGACAGGGTTTAATTCACCCCTCCACTTT. The entire variable domain, with the rest obtained from reference TRBV9 and TRBJ1-6, is as follows: DSGVTQTPKHLITATGQRVTLRCSPRSGDLSVYWYQQSLDQGLQFLIQYYNGEERAKGNILERFSAQQFPDLHSELNLSSLELGDSALYFCASSVAGTGFNSPLHFGNGTRLTVT.

This clone has a handful of counts. V usage is TRBV5-1 and J usage is TRBJ1-1; 7 positions agree with TRBD1. The germline V gene has CDR1 SGHRS and CDR2 YFSETQ. The CDR3 totals 13 residues. V shed 3 bases, J shed 1 base, and the junction held 0 bases outside the gene matches. The CDR3 loop reads CASSWDRNTEAFF. The CDR3, as DNA: TGCGCCAGCAGCTGGGACAGGAACACTGAAGCTTTCTTT.

This clone was picked up a small number of times. The chain combines TRBV30 with TRBJ1-2; tentatively, D is TRBD1 (5 bases). The CDR3 totals 14 residues. With 0 bases removed from V and 3 bases from J, the gap between germline ends came to 11 bases. Germline V lookup: CDR1 GTSNPN, CDR2 SVGIG (reference sequence). The CDR3 sequence is CAWSVGRDHYGYTF. CDR3 DNA: TGTGCCTGGAGTGTAGGCAGGGATCACTATGGCTACACCTTC.

This chain joins TRBV10-1 and TRBJ2-7, with TRBD2 matching 10 bases. The CDR3 totals 16 residues. Germline loops: CDR1 WNHNN, CDR2 SYGVQD (reference sequence). V dropped 3 bases and J dropped 3; count of bases not matched to a gene: 8. As DNA, the CDR3 is TGCGCCAGCAGTGATTCGCTAGCGGGGGCCCGCTACGAGCAGTACTTC. Protein product: CASSDSLAGARYEQYF.

The rearrangement uses TRBV2 and TRBJ1-5; 7 bases match TRBD1. V trimming: 6 bases; J trimming: 3 bases; junction bases outside the gene matches: 5. CDR3 length equals 14 residues. Germline CDR1 SNHLY, CDR2 FYNNEI. Here the CDR3 reads CASSKQGYNQPQHF. The CDR3 nucleotides read TGTGCCAGCAGCAAACAGGGGTACAATCAGCCCCAGCATTTT.

This clone appeared a few times. The chain recombines TRBV4-2 with TRBJ2-3; 8 bases align to TRBD2. V dropped 1 base and J dropped 2; count of bases not matched to a gene: 5. This CDR3 spans 16 amino acids. Germline V gene sequence: CDR1 LGHNA, CDR2 YNFKEQ. The CDR3 sequence is CASSQVTSGNTDTQYF. In DNA form, the CDR3 reads TGTGCCAGCAGCCAAGTAACTAGCGGAAACACAGATACGCAGTATTTT.

The chain's CDR3 is CASSAMTGWDTEAFF. In nucleotides, the CDR3 is TGTGCCAGCAGCGCGATGACAGGGTGGGACACTGAAGCTTTCTTT. The chain has TRBV28 and TRBJ1-1, with TRBD1 matching 7 bases. There are 15 residues in the CDR3. The trim removed 6 bases at V and 3 bases at J, leaving 10 bases unmatched. The germline gives CDR1 MDHEN, CDR2 SYDVKM. Using reference TRBV28 and TRBJ1-1 for the parts outside the CDR3, the full variable domain is DVKVTQSSRYLVKRTGEKVFLECVQDMDHENMFWYRQDPGLGLRLIYFSYDVKMKEKGDIPEGYSVSREKKERFSLILESASTNQTSMYLCASSAMTGWDTEAFFGQGTRLTVV.

In its sample, this clone was seen a few times. The J gene is TRBJ2-5, the V gene TRBV18; 9 nucleotides match TRBD2. This CDR3 has 15 residues. Germline values: CDR1 KGHSH, CDR2 LQKENI. Unmatched junction bases numbered 3, after V lost 3 bases and J lost 1 base. The CDR3 sequence is CASSPATSGQETQYF. The CDR3 DNA follows: TGTGCCAGCTCACCGGCGACTAGCGGCCAAGAGACCCAGTACTTC.

This clone appeared a few times. The gene calls are TRBV6-5 and TRBJ1-2; D possibly corresponds to TRBD1 (5 bases). V lost 6 bases and J lost 5, with 16 bases in between. The CDR3 has 14 amino acids. CDR1 is MNHEY, CDR2 SVGAGI, per germline. This CDR3 is CASRYDSRSYGYTF. The CDR3 DNA reads TGTGCCAGCAGGTACGACAGTAGAAGTTATGGCTACACCTTC.

The chain recombines TRBV30 with TRBJ2-7; no definite D call. Looked up from germline, CDR1 is GTSNPN and CDR2 is SVGIG (reference sequence). V was clipped by 0 bases and J by 6 bases, with 15 bases between them. The CDR3 totals 14 residues. CDR3: CAWSVSNYLGEQYF. CDR3 bases: TGTGCCTGGAGTGTATCGAACTATCTCGGCGAGCAGTACTTC.

The chain is built from TRBV6-5 and TRBJ1-1, with 7 bases matching TRBD1. Germline V gives CDR1 MNHEY, CDR2 SVGAGI. The junction had 12 bases not matched to a gene; V was cut back by 6 bases and J by 11 bases. This CDR3 is 13 amino acids long. This CDR3 is CASREGGDRTAFF. For the CDR3, the DNA is TGTGCCAGCAGGGAAGGGGGCGACCGGACCGCTTTCTTT.

This clone was observed a handful of times. The rearrangement joins TRBV5-1 to TRBJ1-4; no firm D call. Trimming removed 0 bases at V and 0 bases at J, with 3 bases between. The CDR3 sequence is 14 residues long. Germline V gene sequence: CDR1 SGHRS, CDR2 YFSETQ. The CDR3 reads CASSLAATNEKLFF. DNA of the CDR3: TGCGCCAGCAGCTTGGCGGCAACTAATGAAAAACTGTTTTTT.